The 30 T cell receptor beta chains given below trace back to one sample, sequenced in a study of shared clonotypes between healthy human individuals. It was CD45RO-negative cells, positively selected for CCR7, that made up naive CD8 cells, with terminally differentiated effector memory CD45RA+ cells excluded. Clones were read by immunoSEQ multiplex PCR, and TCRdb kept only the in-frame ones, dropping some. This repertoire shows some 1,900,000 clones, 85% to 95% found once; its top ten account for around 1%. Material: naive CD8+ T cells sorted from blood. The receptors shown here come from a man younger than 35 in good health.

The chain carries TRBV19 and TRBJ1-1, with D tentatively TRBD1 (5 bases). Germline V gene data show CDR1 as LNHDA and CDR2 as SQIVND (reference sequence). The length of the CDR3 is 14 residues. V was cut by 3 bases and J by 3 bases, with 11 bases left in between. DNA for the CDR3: TGTGCCAGTAGTATCATCGGACACCACACTGAAGCTTTCTTT. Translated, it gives CASSIIGHHTEAFF.

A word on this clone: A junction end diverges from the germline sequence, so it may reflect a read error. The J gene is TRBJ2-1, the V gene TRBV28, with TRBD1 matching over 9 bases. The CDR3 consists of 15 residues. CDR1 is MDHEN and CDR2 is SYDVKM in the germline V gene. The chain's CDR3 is CASSLGDRDYHEQFF. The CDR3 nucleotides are TGTGCCAGCAGCTTGGGGGACAGGGACTACCATGAGCAGTTCTTC. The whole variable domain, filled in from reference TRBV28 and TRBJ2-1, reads DVKVTQSSRYLVKRTGEKVFLECVQDMDHENMFWYRQDPGLGLRLIYFSYDVKMKEKGDIPEGYSVSREKKERFSLILESASTNQTSMYLCASSLGDRDYHEQFFGPGTRLTVL.

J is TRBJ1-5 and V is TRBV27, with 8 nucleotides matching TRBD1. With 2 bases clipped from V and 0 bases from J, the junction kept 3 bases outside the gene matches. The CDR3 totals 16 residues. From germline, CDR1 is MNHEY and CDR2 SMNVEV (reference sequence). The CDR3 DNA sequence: TGTGCCAGCAGTTTAGGAACAGGGGGTAGCAATCAGCCCCAGCATTTT. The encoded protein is CASSLGTGGSNQPQHF.

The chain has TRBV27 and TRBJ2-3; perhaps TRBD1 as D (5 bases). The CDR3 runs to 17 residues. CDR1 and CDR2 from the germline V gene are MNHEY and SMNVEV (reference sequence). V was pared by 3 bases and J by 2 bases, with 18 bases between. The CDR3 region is CASSFQGQSPSTDTQYF. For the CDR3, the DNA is TGTGCCAGCAGTTTCCAGGGTCAATCCCCCTCCACAGATACGCAGTATTTT.

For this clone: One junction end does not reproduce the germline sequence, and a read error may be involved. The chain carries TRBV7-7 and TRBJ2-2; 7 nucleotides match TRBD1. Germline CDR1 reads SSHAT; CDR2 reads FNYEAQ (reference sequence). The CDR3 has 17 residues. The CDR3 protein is CASSLEMATGITGELFF. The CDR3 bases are TGTGCTAGCAGCTTAGAGATGGCGACAGGGATAACCGGGGAGCTGTTTTTT.

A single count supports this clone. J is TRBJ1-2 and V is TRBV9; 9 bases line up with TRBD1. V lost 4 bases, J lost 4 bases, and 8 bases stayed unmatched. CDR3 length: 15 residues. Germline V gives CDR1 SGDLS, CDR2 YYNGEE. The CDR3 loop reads CASSPSDRGPYGYTF. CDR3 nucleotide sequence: TGTGCCAGCAGCCCCTCGGACAGGGGTCCCTATGGCTACACCTTC.

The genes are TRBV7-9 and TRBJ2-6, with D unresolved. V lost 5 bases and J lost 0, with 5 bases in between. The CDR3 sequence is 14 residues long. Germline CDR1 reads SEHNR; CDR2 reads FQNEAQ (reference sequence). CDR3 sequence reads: CASSGISGANVLTF. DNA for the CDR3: TGTGCCAGCAGCGGTATCTCTGGGGCCAACGTCCTGACTTTC.

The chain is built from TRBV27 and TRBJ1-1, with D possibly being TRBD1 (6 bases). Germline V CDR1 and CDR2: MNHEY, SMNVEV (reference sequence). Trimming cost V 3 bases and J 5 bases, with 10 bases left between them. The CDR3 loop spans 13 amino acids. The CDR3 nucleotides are TGTGCCAGCAGTTTTGGGGGGCAAACTGAAGCTTTCTTT. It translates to CASSFGGQTEAFF.

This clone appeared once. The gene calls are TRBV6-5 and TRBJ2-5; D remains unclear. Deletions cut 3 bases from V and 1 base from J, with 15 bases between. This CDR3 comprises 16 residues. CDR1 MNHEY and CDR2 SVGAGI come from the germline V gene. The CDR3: CASSYYKESSQETQYF. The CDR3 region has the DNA TGTGCCAGCAGTTATTATAAGGAGTCAAGCCAAGAGACCCAGTACTTC.

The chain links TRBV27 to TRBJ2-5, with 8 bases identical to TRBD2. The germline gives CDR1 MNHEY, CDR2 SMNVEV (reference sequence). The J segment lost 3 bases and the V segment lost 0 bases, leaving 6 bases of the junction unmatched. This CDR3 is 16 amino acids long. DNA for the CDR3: TGTGCCAGCAGTTTATCGCGTGGTAGCGGGGAAGAGACCCAGTACTTC. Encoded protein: CASSLSRGSGEETQYF.

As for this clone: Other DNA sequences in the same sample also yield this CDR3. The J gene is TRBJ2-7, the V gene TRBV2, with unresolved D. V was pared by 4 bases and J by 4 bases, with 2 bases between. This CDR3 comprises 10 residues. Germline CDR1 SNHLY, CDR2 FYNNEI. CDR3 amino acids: CASSGYEQYF. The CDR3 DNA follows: TGTGCCAGCAGTGGTTACGAGCAGTACTTC.

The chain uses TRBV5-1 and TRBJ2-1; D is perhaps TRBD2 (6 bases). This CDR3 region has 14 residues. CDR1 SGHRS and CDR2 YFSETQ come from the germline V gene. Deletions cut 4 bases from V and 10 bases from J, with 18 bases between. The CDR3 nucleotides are TGCGCCAGCAGCCCCCGACTAGATGTGAGCGAGCAGTTCTTC. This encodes CASSPRLDVSEQFF.

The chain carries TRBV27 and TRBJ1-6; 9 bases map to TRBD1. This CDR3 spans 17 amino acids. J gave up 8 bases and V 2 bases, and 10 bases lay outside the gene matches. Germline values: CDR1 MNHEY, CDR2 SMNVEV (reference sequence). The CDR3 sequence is CASSLVQPGQGDSPLHF. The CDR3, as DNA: TGTGCCAGCAGTTTAGTTCAACCGGGACAGGGAGATTCACCCCTCCACTTT.

CDR3: CASSFRDPIVTDTQYF. The CDR3 region has the DNA TGCGCCAGCAGCTTCCGGGACCCCATCGTCACAGATACGCAGTATTTT. The chain joins TRBV5-1 to TRBJ2-3; either TRBD1 or TRBD2 may supply D (5 bases each). The CDR3 is 16 amino acids. V was clipped by 2 bases and J by 2 bases, with 15 bases between them. Germline CDR1 is SGHRS and CDR2 is YFSETQ.

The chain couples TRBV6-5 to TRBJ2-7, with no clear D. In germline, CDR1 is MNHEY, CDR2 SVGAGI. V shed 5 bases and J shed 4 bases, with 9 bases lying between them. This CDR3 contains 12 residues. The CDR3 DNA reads TGTGCCAGCAGTCCGTCATCATACGAGCAGTACTTC. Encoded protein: CASSPSSYEQYF.

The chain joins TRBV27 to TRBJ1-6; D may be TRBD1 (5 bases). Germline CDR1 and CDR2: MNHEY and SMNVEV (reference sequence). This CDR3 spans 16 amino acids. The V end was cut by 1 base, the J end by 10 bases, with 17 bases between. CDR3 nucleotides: TGTGCCAGCAGTTTATTGGGGCTTCAAGACCCCTCACCCCTCCACTTT. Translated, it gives CASSLLGLQDPSPLHF.

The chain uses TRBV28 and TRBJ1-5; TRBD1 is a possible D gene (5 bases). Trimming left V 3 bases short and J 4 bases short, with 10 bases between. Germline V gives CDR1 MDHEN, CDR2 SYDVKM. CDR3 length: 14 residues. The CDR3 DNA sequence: TGTGCCAGCAGTTTCAGGGCCACTAATCAGCCCCAGCATTTT. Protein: CASSFRATNQPQHF.

The CDR3 DNA follows: TGTGCCAGCAGTTTCGATGTCGGGAATGGCTACACCTTC. It specifies CASSFDVGNGYTF. The chain has TRBV28 and TRBJ1-2; no definite D call. V lost 3 bases and J 6 bases, leaving 11 bases between the germline ends. The CDR3 extends over 13 amino acids. Germline CDR1 is MDHEN and CDR2 is SYDVKM.

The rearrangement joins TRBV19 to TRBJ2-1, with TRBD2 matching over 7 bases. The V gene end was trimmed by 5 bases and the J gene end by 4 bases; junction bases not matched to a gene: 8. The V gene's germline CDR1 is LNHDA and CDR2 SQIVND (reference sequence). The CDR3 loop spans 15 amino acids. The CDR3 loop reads CASSLDGGGYNEQFF. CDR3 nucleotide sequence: TGTGCCAGTAGTCTCGATGGCGGGGGTTACAATGAGCAGTTCTTC.

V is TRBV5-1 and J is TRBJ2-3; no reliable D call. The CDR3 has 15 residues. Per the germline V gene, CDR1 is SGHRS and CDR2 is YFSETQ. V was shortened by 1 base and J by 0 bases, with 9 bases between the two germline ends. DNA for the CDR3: TGCGCCAGCAGCTTGACTTTCTTAAGCACAGATACGCAGTATTTT. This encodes CASSLTFLSTDTQYF.

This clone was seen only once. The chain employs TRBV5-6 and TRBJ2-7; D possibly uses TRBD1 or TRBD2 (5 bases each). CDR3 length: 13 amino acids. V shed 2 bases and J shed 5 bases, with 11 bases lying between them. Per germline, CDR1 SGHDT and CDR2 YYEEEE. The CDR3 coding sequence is TGTGCCAGCAGCTTAGGGACGACGAACGAGCAGTACTTC. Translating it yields CASSLGTTNEQYF.

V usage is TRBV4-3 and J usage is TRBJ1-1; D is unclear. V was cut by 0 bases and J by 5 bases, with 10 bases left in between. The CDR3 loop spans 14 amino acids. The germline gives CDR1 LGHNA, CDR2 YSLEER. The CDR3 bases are TGCGCCAGCAGCCAAGAGGGGTACGGTACTGAAGCTTTCTTT. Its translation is CASSQEGYGTEAFF.

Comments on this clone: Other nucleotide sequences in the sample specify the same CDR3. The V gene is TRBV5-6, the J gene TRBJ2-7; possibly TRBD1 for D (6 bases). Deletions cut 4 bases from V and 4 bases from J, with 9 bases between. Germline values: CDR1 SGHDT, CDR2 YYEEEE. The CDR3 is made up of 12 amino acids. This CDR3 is CASSPQGYEQYF. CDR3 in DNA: TGTGCCAGCAGCCCACAGGGTTACGAGCAGTACTTC.

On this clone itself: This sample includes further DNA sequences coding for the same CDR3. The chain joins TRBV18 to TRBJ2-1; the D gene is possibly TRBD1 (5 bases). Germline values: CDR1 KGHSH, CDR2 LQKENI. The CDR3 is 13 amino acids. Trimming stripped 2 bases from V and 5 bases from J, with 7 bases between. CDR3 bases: TGTGCCAGCTCACCAACAGGAGACAATGAGCAGTTCTTC. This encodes CASSPTGDNEQFF. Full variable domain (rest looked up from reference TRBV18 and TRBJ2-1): NAGVMQNPRHLVRRRGQEARLRCSPMKGHSHVYWYRQLPEEGLKFMVYLQKENIIDESGMPKERFSAEFPKEGPSILRIQQVVRGDSAAYFCASSPTGDNEQFFGPGTRLTVL.

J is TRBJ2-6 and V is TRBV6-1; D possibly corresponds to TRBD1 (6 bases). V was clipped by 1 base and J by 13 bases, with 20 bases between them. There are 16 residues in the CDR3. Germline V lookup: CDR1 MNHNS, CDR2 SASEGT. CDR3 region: CASSEEPAGDLRVLTF. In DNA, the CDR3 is TGTGCCAGCAGTGAAGAGCCTGCAGGGGACCTAAGGGTCCTGACTTTC.

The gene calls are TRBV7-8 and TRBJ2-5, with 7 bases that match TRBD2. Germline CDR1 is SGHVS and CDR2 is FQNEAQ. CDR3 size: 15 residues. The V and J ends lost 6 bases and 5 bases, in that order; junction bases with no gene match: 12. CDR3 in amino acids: CASRASGNSEETQYF. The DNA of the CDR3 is TGTGCCAGCAGGGCTAGCGGCAATTCGGAGGAGACCCAGTACTTC.

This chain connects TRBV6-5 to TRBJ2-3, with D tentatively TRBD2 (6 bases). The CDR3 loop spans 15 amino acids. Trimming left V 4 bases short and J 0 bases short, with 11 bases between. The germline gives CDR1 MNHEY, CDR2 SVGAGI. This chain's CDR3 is CASSWAGTSTDTQYF. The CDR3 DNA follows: TGTGCCAGCAGTTGGGCCGGGACTAGCACAGATACGCAGTATTTT.

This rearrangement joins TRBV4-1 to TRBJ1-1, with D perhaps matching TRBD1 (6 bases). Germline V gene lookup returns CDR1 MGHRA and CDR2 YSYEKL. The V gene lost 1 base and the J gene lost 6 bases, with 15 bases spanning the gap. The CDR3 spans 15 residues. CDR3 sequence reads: CASSQVSGGGAEAFF. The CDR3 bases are TGCGCCAGCAGCCAAGTAAGTGGAGGGGGGGCTGAAGCTTTCTTT.

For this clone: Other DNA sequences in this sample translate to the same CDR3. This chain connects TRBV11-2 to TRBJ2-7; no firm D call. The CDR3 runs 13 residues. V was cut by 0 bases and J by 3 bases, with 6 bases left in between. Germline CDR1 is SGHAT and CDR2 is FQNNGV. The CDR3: CASSLDSDYEQYF. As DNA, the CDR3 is TGTGCCAGCAGCTTAGATAGTGACTACGAGCAGTACTTC.

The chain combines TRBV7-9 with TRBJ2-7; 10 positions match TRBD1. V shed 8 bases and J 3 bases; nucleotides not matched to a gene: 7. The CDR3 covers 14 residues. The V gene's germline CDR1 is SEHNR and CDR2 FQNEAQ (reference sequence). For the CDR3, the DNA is TGTGCCAGCTCCGGGGGACAGGGGTTCTACGAGCAGTACTTC. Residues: CASSGGQGFYEQYF.